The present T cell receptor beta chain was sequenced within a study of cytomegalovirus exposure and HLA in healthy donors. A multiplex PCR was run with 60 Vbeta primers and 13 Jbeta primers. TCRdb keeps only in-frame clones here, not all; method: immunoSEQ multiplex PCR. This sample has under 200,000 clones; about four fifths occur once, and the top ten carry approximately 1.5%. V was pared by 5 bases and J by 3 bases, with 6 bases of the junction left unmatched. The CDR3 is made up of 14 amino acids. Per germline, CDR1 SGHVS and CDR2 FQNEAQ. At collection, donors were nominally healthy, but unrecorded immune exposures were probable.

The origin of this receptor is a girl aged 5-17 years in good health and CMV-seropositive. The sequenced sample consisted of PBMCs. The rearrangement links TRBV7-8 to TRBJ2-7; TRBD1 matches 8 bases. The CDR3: CASSPRQGNYEQYF. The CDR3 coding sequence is TGTGCCAGCAGCCCCAGACAGGGGAACTACGAGCAGTACTTC. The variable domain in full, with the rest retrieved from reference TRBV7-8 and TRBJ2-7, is GAGVSQSPRYKVAKRGQDVALRCDPISGHVSLFWYQQALGQGPEFLTYFQNEAQLDKSGLPSDRFFAERPEGSVSTLKIQRTQQEDSAVYLCASSPRQGNYEQYFGPGTRLTVT.